Listed below are T cell receptor beta chains from one sample, sequenced in a study of radiation and T cells in renal cell carcinoma. Assay used: immunoSEQ multiplex PCR; TCRdb lists only in-frame clones, some missing. The profile shows 150,000 to 180,000 clones, about 91% of them singletons. The specimen comprised blood, sampled from a patient whose treatment included radiotherapy and nephrectomy. Source of these receptors: a woman aged 45-65 years with renal cell carcinoma. Each CDR3 is given with its conserved first and last residue. A D gene is named only where the DNA matches it firmly. Expanded clones get a size class; other rows say once, few or many, or leave the size out.

V gene	J gene	CDR3 length	D gene	clone size	CDR3 DNA	CDR3 protein
TRBV6-6	TRBJ2-5	15	NA	NA	TGTGCCAGCAGTTACTCCGGCAGAAGTAAGGGGACCCAGTACTTC	CASSYSGRSKGTQYF
TRBV15	TRBJ1-2	13	NA	NA	TGTGCCACCAGCAGGGCCAAGTACTATGGCTACACCTTC	CATSRAKYYGYTF
TRBV7-9	TRBJ1-3	15	NA	NA	TGTGCCAGCAGCTTTAAACAGGAGGCTGGAAACACCATATATTTT	CASSFKQEAGNTIYF
TRBV7-2	TRBJ1-6	17	TRBD1	NA	TGTGCCAGCACCAGCGGGGGACAGGGGGCAAGGAATTCACCCCTCCACTTT	CASTSGGQGARNSPLHF
TRBV7-2	TRBJ2-5	13	NA	NA	TGTGCCAGCAGCAAGCAGGCGGGGGAGACCCAGTACTTC	CASSKQAGETQYF
TRBV19	TRBJ1-1	14	TRBD1	NA	TGTGCCAGTAGTAATCTCAGGGGGACCACTGAAGCTTTCTTT	CASSNLRGTTEAFF
TRBV7-2	TRBJ2-3	15	TRBD2	NA	TGTGCCAGCAGCTCGGGACTAGCGGCCACAGATACGCAGTATTTT	CASSSGLAATDTQYF
TRBV7-9	TRBJ1-6	12	NA	NA	TGTGCCAGCAGCCCCTCTAATTCACCCCTCCACTTT	CASSPSNSPLHF
TRBV28	TRBJ2-7	14	NA	NA	TGTGCCAGCAGTCGGCTTTGGGATGACTACGAGCAGTACTTC	CASSRLWDDYEQYF
TRBV5-1	TRBJ2-1	15	TRBD1	NA	TGCGCCAGCAGCAAGGGACAGGGCTCCTACAATGAGCAGTTCTTC	CASSKGQGSYNEQFF
TRBV19	TRBJ1-4	15	NA	NA	TGTGCCAGTAGCCTCTCTTTGGGGGCGCGAGAAAAACTGTTTTTT	CASSLSLGAREKLFF
TRBV5-4	TRBJ2-3	16	TRBD2	few	TGTGCCAGCAGCAGGGGACTAGCGGGGGGCACAGATACGCAGTATTTT	CASSRGLAGGTDTQYF
TRBV5-4	TRBJ1-2	14	NA	NA	TGTGCCAGCAGCTTGGACCGCCGTTGGGAGGGCTACACCTTC	CASSLDRRWEGYTF
TRBV29-1	TRBJ1-5	13	NA	few	TGCAGCGTTGCATCAGGGGGCAATCAGCCCCAGCATTTT	CSVASGGNQPQHF
TRBV5-1	TRBJ1-2	15	NA	NA	TGCGCCAGCAGCTTGACGGGGGCCAGGTACTATGGCTACACCTTC	CASSLTGARYYGYTF
TRBV6-5	TRBJ1-2	16	TRBD1	NA	TGTGCCAGCAGTTCCCAGCGACAGGGGGGAGGCTATGGCTACACCTTC	CASSSQRQGGGYGYTF
TRBV6-6	TRBJ1-1	15	NA	NA	TGTGCCAGCAGTTATGGGGGCCAGGGGAACACTGAAGCTTTCTTT	CASSYGGQGNTEAFF
TRBV9	TRBJ2-1	15	NA	NA	TGTGCCAGCAGCGTAGAATTAGTCTGGAACAATGAGCAGTTCTTC	CASSVELVWNNEQFF
TRBV5-1	TRBJ2-5	14	TRBD1	NA	TGCGCCAGCAGCAGGCGCCGGGACAGTGAGACCCAGTACTTC	CASSRRRDSETQYF